The 25 T cell receptor beta chains given below trace back to one sample, sequenced in a study of tumor-infiltrating lymphocytes in primary liver carcinoma. With roughly 540 ng total RNA as template and a constant-region primer, TCR beta cDNA was made. The TCR beta library was amplified through three nested multiplex PCR rounds in a modified ARM-PCR procedure. Primers for the first two PCR rounds were TRBV1-TRBV30 forward primers and a C-beta reverse primer (10 cycles per round). TCRdb reprocessed the multiplex PCR reads with MiXCR, giving one entry per CDR3 protein. The sample shows tens of thousands of distinct CDR3 sequences, roughly 74% of them seen only once. From unsorted bulk tissue weighing about 20-31 mg, DNA and RNA were co-extracted. What was sequenced was tumor-adjacent normal liver tissue. All receptors come from a young woman with primary liver carcinoma and hepatitis B virus infection.

In regard to this clonotype: One end of the junction fails to match germline, which may point to a read error. The chain employs TRBV4-3 and TRBJ1-2; no firm D call. The length of the CDR3 is 14 residues. Germline CDR1 LGHNA, CDR2 YSLEER. CDR3 residues: CTSNAELEIYGHTF. The DNA for the CDR3 is TGCACCAGCAACGCTGAGTTGGAGATCTATGGCCACACCTTC.

This clonotype appeared once. Likely a read error: the CDR3 ends without its conserved phenylalanine or tryptophan. The chain carries TRBV11-2 and TRBJ2-1, with a tentative D call TRBD1 (6 bases). The germline V gene encodes CDR1 SGHAT and CDR2 FQNNGV. The CDR3 consists of 17 residues. The V end lost 1 base, the J end lost 7 bases, and 20 bases lay between the germline ends. The CDR3 DNA sequence: TGTGCCAGCAGCTTAGGATGGGGGCCAGGGTGGGGAAATGAGCAGTTCATC. Translated: CASSLGWGPGWGNEQFI.

This clonotype appeared a single time. One junction end disagrees with the germline gene, perhaps due to a read error. V is TRBV6-6 and J is TRBJ1-2; the match to TRBD1 covers 7 bases. CDR3 length equals 13 residues. Germline loops: CDR1 MNHNY, CDR2 SVGAGI (reference sequence). The CDR3 is CASSGETGLGCAF. Written as DNA, the CDR3 is TGTGCCAGCAGTGGAGAGACAGGGCTTGGCTGCGCCTTC.

This clonotype was counted many times. The V and J genes are TRBV7-8 and TRBJ1-4; D ambiguous. The CDR3 runs 15 residues. Germline loops: CDR1 SGHVS, CDR2 FQNEAQ. Trimming left V 1 base short and J 0 bases short, with 6 bases between. The CDR3 DNA reads TGTGCCAGCAGCTTAGGCGTTGCAACTAATGAAAAACTGTTTTTT. It translates to CASSLGVATNEKLFF.

As regards this clonotype: One junction end does not reproduce the germline sequence, and a read error may be involved. This sequence joins TRBV29-1 and TRBJ2-7; perhaps TRBD1 as D (5 bases). The CDR3 has 13 amino acids. Germline V gives CDR1 SQVTM, CDR2 ANQGSEA. CDR3 amino acids: CGVSAGRRYEQYF. For the CDR3, the DNA is TGCGGCGTTTCGGCAGGGCGGCGCTACGAGCAGTACTTC.

V usage is TRBV6-1 and J usage is TRBJ1-5; TRBD1 matches at 7 bases. The CDR3 has 16 residues. Unmatched junction bases numbered 18, after V lost 10 bases and J lost 6 bases. CDR1 is MNHNS and CDR2 is SASEGT in the germline V gene. The CDR3 DNA follows: TGTGCCAATAGTGAACAGGGGAGCGTCCCCAGTCAGCCCCAGCATTTT. It codes for CANSEQGSVPSQPQHF.

About this clonotype itself: A much larger clone lies one base from this, so it may be a read error. The chain uses TRBV7-9 and TRBJ2-6, with 7 bases aligning to TRBD2. Germline CDR1 reads SEHNR; CDR2 reads FQNEAQ (reference sequence). This CDR3 contains 16 residues. The CDR3 spells CASNLLAFVGAKVLTF. In DNA, the CDR3 is TGTGCCAGCAACTTACTAGCGTTCGTTGGGGCCAAGGTCCTGACTTTC.

This clonotype was seen repeatedly, ten times or more. The genes are TRBV29-1 and TRBJ2-3; D gene unclear. The CDR3 length is 11 residues. Per germline, CDR1 SQVTM and CDR2 ANQGSEA. V was shortened by 4 bases and J by 3 bases, with 5 bases between the two germline ends. The CDR3 here is CSVVRTDTQYF. As DNA, the CDR3 is TGCAGCGTTGTGAGGACAGATACGCAGTATTTT.

This chain connects TRBV11-2 to TRBJ1-1; TRBD1 aligns across 7 bases. V lost 7 bases and J lost 12; bases outside the gene matches: 8. Germline V gene sequence: CDR1 SGHAT, CDR2 FQNNGV. This CDR3 has 11 residues. The CDR3 here is CASISGTETFF. CDR3 in DNA: TGTGCCAGCATCTCCGGGACAGAAACTTTCTTT.

Turning to this clonotype: This could be a read error, since a much larger clone is one nucleotide away. V usage is TRBV29-1 and J usage is TRBJ2-7, with no clear D. Trimming cost V 6 bases and J 2 bases, with 11 bases left between them. CDR3 size: 12 residues. Germline V gene data show CDR1 as SQVTM and CDR2 as ANQGSEA. The CDR3 DNA follows: TGCAGCGTGGCCCCCGGACCCTACGAGCAGTACTTC. Its protein is CSVAPGPYEQYF.

Comments on this clonotype: This may be a read error, as it is one base from a much larger clone. This rearrangement joins TRBV30 to TRBJ2-7; either TRBD1 or TRBD2 may fit D (5 bases each). This CDR3 contains 15 residues. The V end lost 4 bases, the J end lost 0 bases, and 16 bases lay between the germline ends. Looked up from germline, CDR1 is GTSNPN and CDR2 is SVGIG (reference sequence). CDR3 nucleotides: TGTGCCTGGAACGGCGTACCAGGGAGCTCCTACGAGCAGTACTTC. It specifies CAWNGVPGSSYEQYF.

Comments on this clonotype: Given the absence of the conserved phenylalanine or tryptophan at the CDR3 end, a read error is likely. No DNA is shown, since the ends of the CDR3 on it are uncertain; the CDR3 is the one TCRdb lists. The V call is TRBV4-1, the J call TRBJ1-2; no DNA check was done on the table's D call, TRBD1. The CDR3 region is 18 residues in length, termini included. The germline CDR1 and CDR2 sequences are MGHRA and YSYEKL. The chain's CDR3 is CASSQAHVSPGQAIGLLQ.

To note about this clonotype: A read error is likely, as this CDR3 ends without the conserved phenylalanine or tryptophan. The CDR3 nucleotides read TGTGCCAGCAGCTTAGATTTTGGAGCGGGAGCAGGAGGCGCAGATACGCAGTATTAT. It specifies CASSLDFGAGAGGADTQYY. V gene TRBV11-3 combines with J gene TRBJ2-3; 8 bases line up with TRBD2. CDR1 SGHNT and CDR2 YENEEA come from the germline V gene. V trimming: 0 bases; J trimming: 4 bases; junction bases outside the gene matches: 15. CDR3 size: 19 residues.

CDR3 residues: CASGIRTGGAKETQYF. Written as DNA, the CDR3 is TGTGCCAGCGGTATAAGAACAGGGGGCGCGAAAGAGACCCAGTACTTC. The chain has TRBV11-2 and TRBJ2-5, with 9 bases lining up with TRBD1. CDR1 and CDR2 from the germline V gene are SGHAT and FQNNGV. V lost 8 bases and J lost 3; bases outside the gene matches: 13. The CDR3 is 16 amino acids.

As regards this clonotype: One end of the junction is discordant with germline, which a read error may explain. The chain carries TRBV6-5 and TRBJ1-6; D remains unclear. The V gene's germline CDR1 is MNHEY and CDR2 SVGAGI. The CDR3 extends over 16 amino acids. The CDR3, as DNA: TGTGCCTGCAGTTCTAACGGAGGCTCCTATAATTCACCCCTCCACTTC. It specifies CACSSNGGSYNSPLHF.

This clonotype was observed a few times. A junction boundary mismatches the germline segment, possibly from a read error. The V call is TRBV4-2, the J call TRBJ2-5; 10 positions match TRBD2. The CDR3 is 18 amino acids. Germline CDR1 is LGHNA and CDR2 is YNFKEQ. CDR3 amino acids: CASSQGYWLAGAVETQYF. The CDR3 DNA reads as TGTGCCAGTAGCCAAGGATATTGGCTAGCGGGAGCAGTGGAGACCCAGTACTTC.

To note about this clonotype: Relative to the germline gene, one junction end is altered; a read error may explain this. The chain employs TRBV6-2 or TRBV6-3 and TRBJ1-5; D gene unclear. The CDR3 is made up of 13 amino acids. Germline-derived CDR1 and CDR2 are MNHEY and SVGEGT. CDR3 in DNA: TGCGTCAGCAGTTACTCGGGCAATCAGCCCCAGCATTTT. Its protein product is CVSSYSGNQPQHF.

This clonotype was counted many times. The J gene is TRBJ1-3, the V gene TRBV4-3; a weak D match, TRBD1 (5 bases). The V and J ends lost 2 bases and 0 bases respectively, with 11 bases between them. The germline V gene has CDR1 LGHNA and CDR2 YSLEER. The CDR3 runs to 16 residues. In DNA, the CDR3 is TGCGCCAGCAGCCAAAAGGCAGACAGCTCTGGAAACACCATATATTTT. It codes for CASSQKADSSGNTIYF.

Turning to this clonotype: A read error may produce the germline difference seen at one junction end. J is TRBJ2-2 and V is TRBV4-3, with D perhaps matching TRBD2 (5 bases). The germline CDR1 and CDR2 sequences are LGHNA and YSLEER. The CDR3 has 12 amino acids. CDR3 nucleotide sequence: TGCACCAGCAGACCTGGCACCGGGGAGCTGTTATTT. Residues: CTSRPGTGELLF.

The rearrangement joins TRBV4-3 to TRBJ2-7; D unclear. Trimming took off 6 bases at V and 5 bases at J, with 17 bases between the two ends. The CDR3 covers 14 residues. CDR1 and CDR2 (germline): LGHNA, YSLEER. The CDR3 loop reads CASSHTALSNEQYV. For the CDR3, the DNA is TGCGCCAGCAGTCATACTGCCCTTTCCAACGAGCAGTACGTC.

Comment on this clonotype: The germline gene is not matched at one end of the junction; a read error may be the cause. The chain is built from TRBV6-6 and TRBJ2-2; 8 nucleotides line up with TRBD1. Germline V gene data show CDR1 as MNHNY and CDR2 as SVGAGI (reference sequence). The CDR3 consists of 12 residues. Here the CDR3 reads CASSYTTGGLFF. CDR3 in DNA: TGTGCCAGCAGTTATACCACAGGGGGGCTGTTTTTT.

About this clonotype: The conserved closing phenylalanine or tryptophan is absent in this CDR3, likely reflecting a read error. V and J are TRBV6-5 and TRBJ2-7; D gene ambiguous. Looked up from germline, CDR1 is MNHEY and CDR2 is SVGAGI. The CDR3 is made up of 15 amino acids. This chain's CDR3 is CASSYKYSSSYEQYL. The CDR3, as DNA: TGTGCTAGCAGTTACAAGTACAGCAGCTCCTACGAGCAGTACCTC.

As regards this clonotype: Since the CDR3 does not end with the conserved phenylalanine or tryptophan, this likely comes from a read error. The limits of the CDR3 on the DNA are not certain, so only TCRdb's listed CDR3 is given. The chain uses TRBV11-2 and TRBJ2-1; TRBD1, the D gene given by the table, was not confirmed from the DNA. CDR1 SGHAT and CDR2 FQNNGV come from the germline V gene. The CDR3 is 13 residues long, ends included. The CDR3 region is CASSSQPGHEQLL.

A remark on this clonotype: Without the conserved terminal phenylalanine or tryptophan, this CDR3 likely stems from a read error. The V and J genes are TRBV11-1 and TRBJ2-7, with D unresolved. Germline CDR1 is SGHAT and CDR2 is FQDESV (reference sequence). V lost 1 base to trimming and J lost 6 bases, with 10 bases between them. The CDR3 sequence is 13 residues long. Written as DNA, the CDR3 is TGTGCCAGCAGCTTAGTATACCTCCTCGAGCAGTACTAC. Encoded protein: CASSLVYLLEQYY.

About this clonotype: The conserved phenylalanine or tryptophan is not found at the CDR3 terminus, so this likely reflects a read error. J is TRBJ2-1 and V is TRBV4-3; maybe TRBD2 (6 bases). The CDR3 totals 16 residues. Germline CDR1 LGHNA, CDR2 YSLEER. CDR3 in DNA: TGCGCCAACAGCCAAGATGCGGGAAGCTCCTACAATGAACAGTTCTCC. Translation: CANSQDAGSSYNEQFS.